These T cell receptor beta chains were read from a single sample in a study of CD8+ T cells in alopecia areata. Data came from immunoSEQ multiplex PCR; TCRdb stores just in-frame clones and leaves some out. The sample consists of roughly 64,000 clones, 44% of them appearing once. The sequencing input was NKG2D-low CD8+ T cells sorted from blood. Receptor source: a human donor with alopecia areata. Both conserved end residues are part of each CDR3. D genes are given only for firm matches. Not every row has a clone size; where given, it reads once, few, many or a size class.

abundance,d_gene,j_gene,v_gene,CDR3nt,CDR3aa
NA,NA,TRBJ1-2,TRBV9,TGTGCCAGCAGCGTGACTGACAGCTATGGCTACACCTTC,CASSVTDSYGYTF
few,TRBD2,TRBJ2-1,TRBV2,TGTGCCAGCAGGCCTAGCGGGAAGAATGAGCAGTTCTTC,CASRPSGKNEQFF
NA,NA,TRBJ2-7,TRBV29-1,TGCAGCGCATCAGTTGGGGGACCCTCCTACGAGCAGTACTTC,CSASVGGPSYEQYF
NA,TRBD2,TRBJ2-1,TRBV7-9,TGTGCCAGCAGCGCCAGCGGGAGCTCCTACAATGAGCAGTTCTTC,CASSASGSSYNEQFF
NA,NA,TRBJ2-1,TRBV2,TGTGCCAACAGGCCGGACAGAGGTTTCAATGAGCAGTTCTTC,CANRPDRGFNEQFF
NA,NA,TRBJ2-2,TRBV2,TGTGCCAGCAGTGACCCGGGAGTCCACCCGGGCGGCGGGGAGCTGTTTTTT,CASSDPGVHPGGGELFF
NA,NA,TRBJ2-3,TRBV7-3,TGTGCCAGCAGCTTAGGTCAGGGGAGGGCGCAGTATTTT,CASSLGQGRAQYF
NA,NA,TRBJ2-7,TRBV25-1,TGTGCCAGCAGTGAATTCGCTTTAGCCTACGAGCAGTACTTC,CASSEFALAYEQYF
few,TRBD1,TRBJ2-7,TRBV29-1,TGCAGCGTCGATACCGGGACAGGGGACTACGAGCAGTACTTC,CSVDTGTGDYEQYF
NA,NA,TRBJ1-3,TRBV30,TGTGCCTGGAGTGGCGGATTACACACCATATATTTT,CAWSGGLHTIYF
few,NA,TRBJ1-1,TRBV29-1,TGCAGCGTTGAGGGACCCCCTGCTGAAGCTTTCTTT,CSVEGPPAEAFF
few,NA,TRBJ2-7,TRBV7-9,TGTGCCAGCAGCTTAGTAGCCTACGAGCAGTACTTC,CASSLVAYEQYF
NA,NA,TRBJ2-5,TRBV7-9,TGTGCCAGCAGCTTATTCGAGACCCAGTACTTC,CASSLFETQYF
few,NA,TRBJ2-3,TRBV6-4,TGTGCCAGCAGTGACTCGATTGGAGATACGCAGTATTTT,CASSDSIGDTQYF
NA,NA,TRBJ2-3,TRBV29-1,TGCAGCGTATCACTGGGGGGTAACACAGATACGCAGTATTTT,CSVSLGGNTDTQYF
NA,NA,TRBJ2-2,TRBV4-3,TGCGCCAGCAGCCAAGATCACAGCTACACCGGGGAGCTGTTTTTT,CASSQDHSYTGELFF
many,NA,TRBJ1-2,TRBV7-9,TGTGCCAGCAGCCTGTCGGACGGCATCTATGATGGCTACACCTTC,CASSLSDGIYDGYTF
NA,TRBD2,TRBJ2-5,TRBV29-1,TGCAGCGTTGATCAACCAGCGGGGGGCCAAGAGACCCAGTACTTC,CSVDQPAGGQETQYF
NA,NA,TRBJ2-1,TRBV29-1,TGCAGCGTTGGGGATTACAATGAGCAGTTCTTC,CSVGDYNEQFF
NA,NA,TRBJ1-1,TRBV29-1,TGCAGCGCCCAGAAGATGGACAGAAACACTGAAGCTTTCTTT,CSAQKMDRNTEAFF
NA,NA,TRBJ1-1,TRBV2,TGTGCCAGCAGGGGCAGGAGTACTGAAGCTTTCTTT,CASRGRSTEAFF
few,NA,TRBJ2-2,TRBV7-9,TGTGCCAGCACGAACAGGGGAGGAACCGGGGAGCTGTTTTTT,CASTNRGGTGELFF